This entry features one T cell receptor beta chain sequence. The antigen remains unidentified. With 2 bases removed from V and 0 bases from J, the gap between germline ends came to 17 bases. Germline CDR1 is LGHDT and CDR2 is YNNKEL (reference sequence). The CDR3 is made up of 19 amino acids. These data come from a study of T cell responses to AZD1222 COVID-19 vaccine. Study-level findings and limits: Sampling captured repertoires only after the peak T cell response.

Profiled with immunoSEQ multiplex PCR; TCRdb holds only in-frame clones, not every one. This table holds some 170,000 clones, roughly 92% found once. This clonotype was sampled from an adult who received the AZD1222 COVID-19 vaccine. The material was peripheral blood, obtained 28 days after the second AZD1222 dose. This chain uses TRBV3-1 (or the pseudogene TRBV3-2) with TRBJ1-6, with D tentatively TRBD1 (6 bases). The CDR3 DNA follows: TGTGCCAGCAGCCAAATCGTTGGGACATCAAGCTCCTATAATTCACCCCTCCACTTT. Its protein product is CASSQIVGTSSSYNSPLHF.